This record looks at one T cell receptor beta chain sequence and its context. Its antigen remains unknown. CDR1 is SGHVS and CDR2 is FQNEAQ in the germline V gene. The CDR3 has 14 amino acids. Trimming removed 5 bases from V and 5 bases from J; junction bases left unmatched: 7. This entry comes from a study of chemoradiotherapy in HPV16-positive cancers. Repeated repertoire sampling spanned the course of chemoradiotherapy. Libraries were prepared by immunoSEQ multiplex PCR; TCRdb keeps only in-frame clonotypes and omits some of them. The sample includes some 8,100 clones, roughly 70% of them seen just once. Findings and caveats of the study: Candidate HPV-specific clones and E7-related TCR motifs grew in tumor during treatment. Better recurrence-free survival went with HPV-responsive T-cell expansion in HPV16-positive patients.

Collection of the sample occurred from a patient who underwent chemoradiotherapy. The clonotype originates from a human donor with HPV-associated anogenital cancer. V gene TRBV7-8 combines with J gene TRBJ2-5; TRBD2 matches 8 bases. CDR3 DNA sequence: TGTGCCAGCAGCCCGCGGGGGGCCGGGGAGACCCAGTACTTC. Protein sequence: CASSPRGAGETQYF.